This T cell receptor (beta chain) appears in the sequencing data of a study of T cell repertoires in cytomegalovirus infection. About the study: In public TCR beta signatures, there were indications of both CMV infection and matching HLA type. Study findings and constraints: Dominant in the ex vivo response were TCR beta clonotypes restricted by HLA-C and specific for CMV. Adding up the frequency of public TCR beta families identified people who carried CMV plus the relevant HLA.

TCRdb re-called the reads with MiXCR, one entry per CDR3 protein. Of about 400,000 distinct CDR3 sequences listed, around a sixth were seen once; the top ten hold roughly 9%. V dropped 0 bases and J dropped 2 bases, with 9 bases sitting between them. The CDR3 totals 16 residues. CDR1 and CDR2 from the germline V gene are SGHNT and YYREEE (reference sequence). The table lists this clonotype with a few counts. Its antigen is as yet unknown. The TCR was taken from a human donor in good health (CMV status not recorded). Some clones in this sample may be carry-over from other donors' samples. The sequencing input was PBMCs. This chain links TRBV5-4 with TRBJ2-6, with a weak D call TRBD1 (6 bases). CDR3 DNA: TGTGCCAGCAGCTTGGATCCAGGGGCTGGGGCCAACGTCCTGACTTTC. It codes for CASSLDPGAGANVLTF.